In this sample, the clone carrying this T cell receptor (beta chain) turned up a few times. These data come from a study of siplizumab effects on memory and regulatory T cells. The protocol was immunoSEQ multiplex PCR, while the TCRdb copy is restricted to in-frame clones and leaves out a portion. The top ten hold 0.031% of the sample, which has tens of thousands of clones, 96% seen once. This CDR3 is 17 amino acids long. Trimming removed 5 bases at V and 2 bases at J, with 21 bases between. CDR1 is LNHDA, CDR2 SQIVND, per germline (reference sequence). The TCR originated in a human donor in good health. The chain uses TRBV19 and TRBJ1-2; possible D gene TRBD1, 6 bases. The sample comprised naive CD4+ T cells sorted from blood. The CDR3 region has the DNA TGTGCCAGTAGTCAAACAAAACCCTCAGGGGTCAACTATGGCTACACCTTC. Residues: CASSQTKPSGVNYGYTF.